This T cell receptor beta chain emerged from a study of human T cells and chemical hapten exposure. Study-wide background: Donors were sensitized with 2% DPC on the upper inner arm.

Regarding this clonotype: Its antigen is not identified.

Time point in this sample: patch test 1, 2 weeks after DPC sensitization. Treatment described: therapeutic diphenylcyclopropenone sensitization with weekly scalp DPC. This CDR3 has 14 amino acids. Germline-derived CDR1 and CDR2 are SQVTM and ANQGSEA. Trimming stripped 4 bases from V and 3 bases from J, with 12 bases between. Study-wide results and limits: Donors were affected by alopecia, so their immune reaction might vary from that of healthy individuals. Controls formed significantly fewer large CDR3 similarity clusters than expanded TCRs did.

TCRdb reprocessed the RACE reads with MiXCR, giving one entry per CDR3 protein. Altogether 75,000 to 90,000 distinct CDR3 sequences are present, approximately 10% being singletons, with the ten largest covering around 1.5%. Sequencing used whole blood, obtained in connection with sensitization to the hapten diphenylcyclopropenone (DPC). V is TRBV29-1 and J is TRBJ1-4; D unresolved. The clonotype was recovered from a woman aged 45-59 years with alopecia areata. Some clones in this sample may be carry-over from other donors' samples. CDR3 loop: CSVGVGQANEKLFF. The CDR3 nucleotides read TGCAGCGTTGGGGTTGGCCAAGCTAATGAAAAACTGTTTTTT.